A single sample gave rise to the 6 T cell receptor beta chains below, sequenced in a study of Ad26.COV2.S vaccination and SARS-CoV-2 variants. Using immunoSEQ multiplex PCR, the repertoire was profiled, and TCRdb retains in-frame clones only, with some absent. The sample has some 320,000 clones; around four fifths are singletons. Treatment: some 20 received Ad26.COV2.S at low or high dose, single or two shots; about 5 received placebo; per-sample allocation not given. Vaccine and placebo recipients were sampled on day 63 after the first injection. This material consisted of peripheral blood, taken in a trial of Ad26.COV2.S vaccine versus placebo. These TCRs come from a person aged 18-60 years who received the Ad26.COV2.S COVID-19 vaccine or a placebo.

V and J are TRBV5-4 and TRBJ1-4; D gene ambiguous. CDR3 length: 15 amino acids. Germline CDR1 reads SGHNT; CDR2 reads YYREEE (reference sequence). Deletions cut 1 base from V and 2 bases from J, with 9 bases between. The chain's CDR3 is CASSLRAETNEKLFF. The CDR3 bases are TGTGCCAGCAGCTTGAGGGCAGAGACTAATGAAAAACTGTTTTTT.

This sequence joins TRBV2 and TRBJ1-1; 7 bases fit TRBD1. V was clipped by 4 bases and J by 1 base; unmatched bases: 15. The CDR3 contains 18 residues. Germline lookup yields CDR1 SNHLY and CDR2 FYNNEI. CDR3 region: CASSVSVRGKRANTEAFF. Written as DNA, the CDR3 is TGTGCCAGCAGTGTTTCTGTCAGGGGGAAAAGAGCGAACACTGAAGCTTTCTTT.

The J gene is TRBJ2-7, the V gene TRBV11-2; D is perhaps TRBD2 (5 bases). This CDR3 spans 17 amino acids. Germline CDR1 is SGHAT and CDR2 is FQNNGV. Trimming pared 1 base from V and 4 bases from J, leaving 20 bases between. CDR3 nucleotides: TGTGCCAGCAGCTTAGGTCCGGGGTCCGCAAAATTATACGAGCAGTACTTC. It is translated as CASSLGPGSAKLYEQYF.

This chain uses TRBV5-1 with TRBJ1-3; D gene uncertain. The CDR3 length is 14 residues. The V end lost 2 bases, the J end lost 0 bases, and 6 bases lay between the germline ends. CDR1 SGHRS and CDR2 YFSETQ come from the germline V gene. This CDR3 reads CASSFGDSGNTIYF. DNA for the CDR3: TGCGCCAGCAGCTTCGGGGACTCTGGAAACACCATATATTTT.

The chain recombines TRBV18 with TRBJ2-7; no definite D call. V was cut by 0 bases and J by 2 bases, with 14 bases left in between. The CDR3 length is 16 residues. CDR1 KGHSH and CDR2 LQKENI come from the germline V gene. The CDR3 nucleotides read TGTGCCAGCTCACCACCCGGTAGCCAGCGAACCTACGAGCAGTACTTC. Its protein is CASSPPGSQRTYEQYF.

The rearrangement links TRBV27 to TRBJ1-1; D remains ambiguous. The V gene lost 6 bases and the J gene lost 0 bases, with 14 bases spanning the gap. This CDR3 contains 15 residues. Germline V gene lookup returns CDR1 MNHEY and CDR2 SMNVEV (reference sequence). The CDR3 protein is CASSLGRTVNTEAFF. CDR3 nucleotide sequence: TGTGCCAGCAGCCTAGGTAGGACGGTGAACACTGAAGCTTTCTTT.